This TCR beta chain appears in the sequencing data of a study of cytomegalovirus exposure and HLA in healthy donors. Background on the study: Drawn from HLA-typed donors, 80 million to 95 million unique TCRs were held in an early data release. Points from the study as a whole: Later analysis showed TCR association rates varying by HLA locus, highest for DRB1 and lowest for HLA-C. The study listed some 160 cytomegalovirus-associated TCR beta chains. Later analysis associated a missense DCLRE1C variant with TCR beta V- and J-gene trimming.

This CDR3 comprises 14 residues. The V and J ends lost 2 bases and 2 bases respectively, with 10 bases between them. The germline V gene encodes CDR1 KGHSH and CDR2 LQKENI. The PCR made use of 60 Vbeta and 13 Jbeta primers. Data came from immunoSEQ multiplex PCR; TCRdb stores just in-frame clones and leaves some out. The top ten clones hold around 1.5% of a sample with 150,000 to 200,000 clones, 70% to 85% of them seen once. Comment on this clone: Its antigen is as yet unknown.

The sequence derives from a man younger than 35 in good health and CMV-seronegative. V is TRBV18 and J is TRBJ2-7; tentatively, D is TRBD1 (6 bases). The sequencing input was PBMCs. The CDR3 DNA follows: TGTGCCAGCTCACCAGTAGCAGGGGCCTACGAGCAGTACTTC. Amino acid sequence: CASSPVAGAYEQYF.